This entry concerns a single TCR beta chain. Its specific antigen is unknown. No quality values exist for individual bases; no much larger clone is one base distant. Using the deep immunoSEQ assay, TCR CDR3 regions were amplified from genomic DNA by multiplex PCR. Genomic DNA extracted from each cell subset was distributed evenly over all wells of several immunoSEQ 96-well plates, and each plate served as one replicate. For sorted subsets, 200 to 250 ng genomic DNA, equal to 30,000 to 35,000 T cell genomes, was loaded into each replicate PCR. Purified libraries were measured with a Qubit 3.0 fluorometer, size-checked on a Bioanalyzer 2100, and measured again with the KAPA Library Quantification kit. Each immunoSEQ 96-well plate was sequenced on its own single-read 150-cycle Illumina NextSeq 550 flow cell. Regarding the original processing steps: The immunoSEQ output contained only junctional sequences without quality scores, so filtering could not match that applied to full-length reads. Sequences were annotated with PyIR, a Python wrapper for IgBLAST v1.9, using IMGT germline references to assign V/J genes and CDR3. Reads with weak V/J assignments (E-value above 1e-6), missing CDR3, stop codons, out-of-frame junctions, or ambiguous translated residues were removed. V3J clonotypes were defined as sequences sharing the same inferred V gene, J gene, and CDR3 amino acid sequence. Percentage overlap between repertoires was computed as shared unique clonotypes divided by the size of the smaller repertoire. Three approaches were used to assess repertoire richness: RTK rarefaction, the Chao1 estimator, and Recon v2.1 estimates of unobserved clonotypes. Generation probabilities for all TCRbeta clonotypes obtained by the gDNA method from a few donors were computed using OLGA. Here the immuneACCESS table is served through TCRdb, limited to in-frame sequences with V and J called. Missing clones are a known gap in these copies; in checked studies unresolved V genes cover under half, and the rest lacks a known reason. V, J and clone size are those of that table, while D and trimming were read from the DNA. The sample includes under 2.5 million clones, with just under 95% observed a single time. 0.37% of the sample goes to the ten largest clones.

Inclusive of the bounding cysteine and phenylalanine, the CDR3 is 13 residues long. Of the read, only the CDR3 DNA is kept; its 39 bases are in frame from base 1. CDR1 and CDR2, per the germline V gene, are SGHRS and YFSETQ. V was cut back by 0 bases and J by 8 bases, leaving a gap of 11 bases between them. The donors were healthy, HIV-negative adults who had no recently reported acute infections or vaccinations. All donors were Caucasian adults living in Nashville, Tennessee, USA. CD4+ T cells were enriched by magnetic negative selection; naive cells were then positively selected on CD45RA, and the negative fraction formed the memory subset. Blood was collected by leukapheresis, and PBMCs were isolated by Ficoll-Histopaque density gradient centrifugation and then cryopreserved in liquid nitrogen vapor phase. Purity and quantity of every magnetically sorted T cell population were checked by analytical flow cytometry. Each sorted fraction had its genomic DNA isolated and then quantified by UV absorbance on a Nanodrop 2000c.

The source of the sample is a study of shared clonotypes between healthy human individuals (TCRdb year 2020). About the investigation overall: Two women and three men aged 18 to 49 years were included in the cohort. Per donor, three plates each were used for CD4 naive and CD4 memory, two for CD8 naive, and one for CD8 memory. To estimate repertoire size and how much clonotype sharing occurs between individuals, the study deeply sequenced the blood TCR repertoires of about five healthy adults. To increase sequencing depth and limit assay-specific biases, TCR repertoire library preparation and sequencing were carried out by different laboratories using diverse techniques. Each donor's leukapheresis produced roughly between roughly 0.85 and 10 billion PBMCs. What the research found in general, with its limitations: Compared with non-shared clonotypes, the clonotypes found in all four sorted-subset donors had higher generation probabilities. Larger estimated clonotype richness was generally found for naive subsets than for memory subsets. Sampling was restricted to blood, and TCR repertoires in tissues likely differ from the TCR repertoires found in blood. Pairwise subsampling led to the expectation that sequencing depth would affect the degree of clonotype sharing among donors. Rarefaction of sorted-subset datasets indicated incomplete sequencing despite the large sequencing depth. The genetic and exposure-history diversity represented was limited by the small number of donors. About 5% of naive CD4, 3.5% of naive CD8, approximately 2.2% of memory CD4, and 0.35% to 0.5% of memory CD8 clonotypes were shared across four donors.

This clonotype originated in a man in his late teens or twenties in good health. Some clones in this sample may be carry-over from other donors' samples. Rearrangement joined TRBV5-1 to TRBJ1-1; possibly the D gene is TRBD1, per 6 matching bases. Sample: naive CD4+ T cells from PBMCs. This sample's cell subset or site label indicates: CD45RA+ positively selected. CDR3 protein: CASSLAIGQEAFF. The DNA sequence is TGCGCCAGCAGCTTGGCCATCGGACAGGAAGCTTTCTTT. Reference TRBV5-1 and TRBJ1-1 proteins supply the regions before and after the CDR3; the full variable domain is: KAGVTQTPRYLIKTRGQQVTLSCSPISGHRSVSWYQQTPGQGLQFLFEYFSETQRNKGNFPGRFSGRQFSNSRSEMNVSTLELGDSALYLCASSLAIGQEAFFGQGTRLTVV.